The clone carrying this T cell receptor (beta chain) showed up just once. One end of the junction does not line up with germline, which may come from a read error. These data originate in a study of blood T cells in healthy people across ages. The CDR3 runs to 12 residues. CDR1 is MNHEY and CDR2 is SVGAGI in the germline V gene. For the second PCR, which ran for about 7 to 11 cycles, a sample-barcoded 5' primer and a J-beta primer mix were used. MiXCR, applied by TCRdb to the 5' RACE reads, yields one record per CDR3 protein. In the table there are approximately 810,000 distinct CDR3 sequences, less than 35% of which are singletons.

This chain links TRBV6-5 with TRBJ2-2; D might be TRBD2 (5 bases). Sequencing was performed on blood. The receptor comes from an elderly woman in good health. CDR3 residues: CATATTTGERFF. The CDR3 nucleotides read TGTGCCACCGCGACCACCACCGGGGAGCGGTTTTTT.